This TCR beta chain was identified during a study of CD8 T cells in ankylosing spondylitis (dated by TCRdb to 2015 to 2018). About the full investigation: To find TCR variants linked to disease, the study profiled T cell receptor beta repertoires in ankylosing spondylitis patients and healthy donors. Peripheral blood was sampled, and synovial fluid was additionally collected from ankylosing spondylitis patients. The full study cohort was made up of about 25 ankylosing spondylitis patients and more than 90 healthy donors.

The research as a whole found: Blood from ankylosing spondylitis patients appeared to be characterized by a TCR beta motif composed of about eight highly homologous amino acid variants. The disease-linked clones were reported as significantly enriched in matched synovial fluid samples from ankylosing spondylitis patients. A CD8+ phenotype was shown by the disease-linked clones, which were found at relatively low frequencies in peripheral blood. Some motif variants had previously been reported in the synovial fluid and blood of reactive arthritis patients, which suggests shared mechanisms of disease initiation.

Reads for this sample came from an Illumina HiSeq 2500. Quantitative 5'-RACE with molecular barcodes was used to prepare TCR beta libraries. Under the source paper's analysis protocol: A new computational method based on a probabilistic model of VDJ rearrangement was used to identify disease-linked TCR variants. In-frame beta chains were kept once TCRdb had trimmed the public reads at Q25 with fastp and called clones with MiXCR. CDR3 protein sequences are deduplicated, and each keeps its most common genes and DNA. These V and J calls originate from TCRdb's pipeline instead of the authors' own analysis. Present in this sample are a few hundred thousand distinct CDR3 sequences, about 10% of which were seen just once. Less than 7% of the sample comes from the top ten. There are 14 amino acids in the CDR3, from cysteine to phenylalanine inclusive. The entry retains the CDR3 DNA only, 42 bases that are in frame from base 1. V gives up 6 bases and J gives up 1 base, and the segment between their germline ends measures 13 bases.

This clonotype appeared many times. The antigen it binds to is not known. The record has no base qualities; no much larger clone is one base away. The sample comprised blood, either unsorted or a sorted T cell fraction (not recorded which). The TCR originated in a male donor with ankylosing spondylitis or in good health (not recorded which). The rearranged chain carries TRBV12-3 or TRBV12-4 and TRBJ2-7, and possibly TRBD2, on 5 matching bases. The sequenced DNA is TGTGCCAGCAGGTCCACTAGACGGTCCTACGAGCAGTACTTC. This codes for CASRSTRRSYEQYF.